Detailed here is one T cell receptor (beta chain). The germline V gene encodes CDR1 MNHNS and CDR2 SASEGT. The CDR3 loop spans 12 amino acids. Trimming shortened V by 2 bases and J by 9 bases, and 8 bases separated the two germline ends. The data were taken from a study of shared clonotypes between healthy human individuals. The authors ran the assay at deep level. Profiling relied on immunoSEQ multiplex PCR, and the TCRdb table lists in-frame clones only, not all of them. Of more than 450,000 clones in the sample, 79% are singletons; the top ten hold 13%. The source material was PBMCs. This receptor was obtained from a woman aged 35 to 49 in good health. Some clones in this sample may be carry-over from other donors' samples. This chain links TRBV6-1 with TRBJ2-1, with D possibly being TRBD1 (6 bases). The CDR3 DNA follows: TGTGCCAGCAGTGAATGGGGGCGTGAGCAGTTCTTC. It specifies CASSEWGREQFF.